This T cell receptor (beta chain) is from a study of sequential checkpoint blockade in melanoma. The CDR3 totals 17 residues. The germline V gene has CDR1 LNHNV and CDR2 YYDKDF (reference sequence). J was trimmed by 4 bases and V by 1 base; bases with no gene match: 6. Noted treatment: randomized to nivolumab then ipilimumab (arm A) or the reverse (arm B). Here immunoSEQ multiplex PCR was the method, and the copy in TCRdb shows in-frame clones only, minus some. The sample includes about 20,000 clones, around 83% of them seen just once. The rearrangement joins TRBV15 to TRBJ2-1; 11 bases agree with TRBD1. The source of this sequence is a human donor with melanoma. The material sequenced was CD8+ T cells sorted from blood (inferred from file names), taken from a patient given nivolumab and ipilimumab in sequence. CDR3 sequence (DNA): TGTGCCACCAGCAGAGGAGCCGGGACAGGGGGATACAATGAGCAGTTCTTC. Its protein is CATSRGAGTGGYNEQFF.